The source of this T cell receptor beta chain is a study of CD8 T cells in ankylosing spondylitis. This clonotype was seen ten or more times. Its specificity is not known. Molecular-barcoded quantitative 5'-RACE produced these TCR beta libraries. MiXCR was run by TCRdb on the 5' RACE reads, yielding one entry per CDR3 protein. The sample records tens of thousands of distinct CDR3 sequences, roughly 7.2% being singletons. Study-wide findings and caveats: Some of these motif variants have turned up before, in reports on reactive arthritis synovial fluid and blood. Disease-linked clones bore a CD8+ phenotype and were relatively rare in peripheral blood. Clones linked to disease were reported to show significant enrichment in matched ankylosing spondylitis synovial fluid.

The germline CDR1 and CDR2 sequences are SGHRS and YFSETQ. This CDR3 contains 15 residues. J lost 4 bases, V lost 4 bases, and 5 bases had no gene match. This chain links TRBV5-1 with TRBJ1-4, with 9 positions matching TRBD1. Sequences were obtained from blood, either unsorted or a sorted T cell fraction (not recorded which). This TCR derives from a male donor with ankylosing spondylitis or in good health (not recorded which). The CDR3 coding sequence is TGCGCCAGCAGCGACGGGACAGGGAGTAATGAAAAACTGTTTTTT. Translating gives CASSDGTGSNEKLFF.